One sample yielded the 24 T cell receptor beta chains listed below, sequenced in a study of blood T cell repertoires in COVID-19. TCRdb keeps only in-frame clones here, not all; method: immunoSEQ multiplex PCR. The repertoire holds about 120,000 clones, with around 64% as singletons. Sequenced input: peripheral blood. The receptors originated from a human donor with acute or convalescent COVID-19. The donor label of this sample is uncertain.

The genes are TRBV2 and TRBJ2-3, with 9 bases lining up with TRBD2. The germline V gene encodes CDR1 SNHLY and CDR2 FYNNEI. The CDR3 spans 12 residues. The junction had 0 bases not matched to a gene; V was cut back by 8 bases and J by 3 bases. CDR3 amino acids: CASGLATDTQYF. CDR3 DNA: TGTGCCAGCGGACTAGCGACAGATACGCAGTATTTT.

V and J are TRBV6-5 and TRBJ1-4; TRBD1 is a possible D gene (6 bases). The CDR3 extends over 16 amino acids. CDR1 is MNHEY and CDR2 is SVGAGI in the germline V gene. Trimming shortened V by 4 bases and J by 7 bases, and 19 bases separated the two germline ends. For the CDR3, the DNA is TGTGCCAGCAGTTCCCTTCAGCCGGGGGGCGTTGAAAAACTGTTTTTT. Protein: CASSSLQPGGVEKLFF.

This clone has just a few counts. The chain couples TRBV25-1 to TRBJ1-4; D possibly corresponds to TRBD1 (6 bases). The CDR3 has 15 residues. V lost 4 bases to trimming and J lost 4 bases, with 13 bases between them. Germline loops: CDR1 MGHDK, CDR2 SYGVNS. CDR3 region: CASSVVTGFNEKLFF. Here the CDR3 DNA reads TGTGCCAGCAGTGTGGTAACAGGGTTTAATGAAAAACTGTTTTTT.

The chain couples TRBV5-1 to TRBJ2-3; weak D call: TRBD2 (6 bases). CDR3 length: 15 amino acids. Trimming took off 4 bases at V and 7 bases at J, with 19 bases between the two ends. Germline V gives CDR1 SGHRS, CDR2 YFSETQ. The CDR3 here is CASSLDSGFDYTQYF. CDR3 DNA: TGCGCCAGCAGCCTAGACAGCGGGTTCGATTATACGCAGTATTTT. Looking up the rest from reference TRBV5-1 and TRBJ2-3 gives the full variable domain: KAGVTQTPRYLIKTRGQQVTLSCSPISGHRSVSWYQQTPGQGLQFLFEYFSETQRNKGNFPGRFSGRQFSNSRSEMNVSTLELGDSALYLCASSLDSGFDYTQYFGPGTRLTVL.

This chain connects TRBV11-2 to TRBJ1-5; TRBD1 matches at 8 bases. Per the germline V gene, CDR1 is SGHAT and CDR2 is FQNNGV. V shed 1 base and J 3 bases; nucleotides not matched to a gene: 2. The CDR3 is 15 residues long. CDR3 bases: TGTGCCAGCAGCTTAGGGACAGGGAACAATCAGCCCCAGCATTTT. Translation: CASSLGTGNNQPQHF.

This clone turned up a few times. The chain joins TRBV3-1 (or the pseudogene TRBV3-2) to TRBJ2-5, with 8 bases identical to TRBD2. This CDR3 is 15 amino acids long. With V trimmed by 3 bases and J by 2 bases, 5 bases remained unmatched. From germline, CDR1 is LGHDT and CDR2 YNNKEL (reference sequence). CDR3 sequence reads: CASSQRGALQETQYF. The CDR3 bases are TGTGCCAGCAGCCAGCGGGGGGCCCTACAAGAGACCCAGTACTTC.

The chain is built from TRBV7-6 and TRBJ2-5, with 7 nucleotides matching TRBD1. The CDR3 is 14 residues long. Unmatched junction bases numbered 8, after V lost 5 bases and J lost 5 bases. Germline V lookup: CDR1 SGHVS, CDR2 FNYEAQ. CDR3 sequence reads: CASSPQGVKETQYF. The CDR3 bases are TGTGCCAGCAGCCCTCAGGGGGTAAAGGAGACCCAGTACTTC.

This chain joins TRBV19 and TRBJ1-6, with D possibly TRBD1 on 6 matching bases. Germline CDR1 reads LNHDA; CDR2 reads SQIVND (reference sequence). V was pared by 6 bases and J by 9 bases, with 18 bases between. This CDR3 has 15 amino acids. The CDR3 DNA reads TGTGCCAGTAGCTACCCCGGACAGTTGGGTTCACCCCTCCACTTT. Translation: CASSYPGQLGSPLHF.

V and J are TRBV11-3 and TRBJ2-3; a weak D match, TRBD1 (6 bases). Between the trimmed V and J ends, which lost 5 bases and 2 bases, there was a span of 14 bases. The CDR3 runs to 15 residues. The germline V gene encodes CDR1 SGHNT and CDR2 YENEEA. CDR3: CASSTGHLDTDTQYF. The CDR3 DNA sequence: TGTGCCAGCAGCACGGGACACCTCGACACAGATACGCAGTATTTT.

The CDR3 is CAWSEKTAPSEKLFF. The CDR3 DNA reads as TGTGCCTGGAGTGAAAAGACAGCGCCAAGCGAAAAACTGTTTTTT. The gene calls are TRBV30 and TRBJ1-4; TRBD1 is a possible D gene (5 bases). The CDR3 is made up of 15 amino acids. Germline assignment: CDR1 GTSNPN and CDR2 SVGIG (reference sequence). Deletions cut 1 base from V and 8 bases from J, with 17 bases between.

This chain uses TRBV4-2 with TRBJ1-1; D is perhaps TRBD1 (6 bases). Germline-derived CDR1 and CDR2 are LGHNA and YNFKEQ. Trimming shortened V by 4 bases and J by 11 bases, and 14 bases separated the two germline ends. CDR3 length: 12 residues. The CDR3 nucleotides read TGTGCCAGCAGCCTCACAGGGACGGGCGCTTTCTTT. Amino acid sequence: CASSLTGTGAFF.

V is TRBV4-2 and J is TRBJ2-1; TRBD2 agrees at 9 bases. This CDR3 comprises 18 residues. The J segment lost 4 bases and the V segment lost 3 bases, leaving 13 bases of the junction unmatched. Germline V CDR1 and CDR2: LGHNA, YNFKEQ. CDR3 bases: TGTGCCAGCAGCCACTACGCGGGAGGGGCGGGGGAGTACAATGAGCAGTTCTTC. It translates to CASSHYAGGAGEYNEQFF.

A few counts support this clone. V gene TRBV4-1 combines with J gene TRBJ2-3; perhaps TRBD2 as D (6 bases). The CDR3 is made up of 18 amino acids. Germline-derived CDR1 and CDR2 are MGHRA and YSYEKL. Trimming left V 0 bases short and J 4 bases short, with 20 bases between. CDR3 DNA: TGCGCCAGCAGCCAAGAGTCTCTGGCTAGCGTCGCACCAGATACGCAGTATTTT. The encoded protein is CASSQESLASVAPDTQYF.

V usage is TRBV19 and J usage is TRBJ2-7, with a tentative D call TRBD1 (6 bases). The CDR3 spans 13 residues. Germline V CDR1 and CDR2: LNHDA, SQIVND (reference sequence). V was shortened by 4 bases and J by 4 bases, with 11 bases between the two germline ends. CDR3 residues: CASSTDSRYEQYF. CDR3 nucleotides: TGTGCCAGTAGTACGGACAGCCGGTACGAGCAGTACTTC.

The chain carries TRBV9 and TRBJ1-1; D uncertain. The CDR3 totals 14 residues. Germline V gene lookup returns CDR1 SGDLS and CDR2 YYNGEE. Trimming removed 7 bases at V and 8 bases at J, with 21 bases between. The CDR3 DNA reads TGTGCCAGCGGACCAAGGACGGGAACCCCCGAAGCTTTCTTT. Protein: CASGPRTGTPEAFF.

To note about this clone: Within the sample, other DNA sequences also encode this same CDR3. The rearrangement links TRBV18 to TRBJ1-6; 10 positions match TRBD1. Germline values: CDR1 KGHSH, CDR2 LQKENI. CDR3 length equals 14 residues. The V segment lost 3 bases and the J segment 7 bases; nucleotides outside the gene matches: 0. Here the CDR3 DNA reads TGTGCCAGCTCACCGGGACAGGGGAATTCACCCCTCCACTTT. Amino acid sequence: CASSPGQGNSPLHF.

J is TRBJ2-1 and V is TRBV7-6, with 7 bases identical to TRBD1. J was trimmed by 7 bases and V by 1 base; bases with no gene match: 7. Germline assignment: CDR1 SGHVS and CDR2 FNYEAQ. The CDR3 is made up of 15 amino acids. This CDR3 is CASSLDQYRGNEQFF. Here the CDR3 DNA reads TGTGCCAGCAGCTTAGACCAATACAGGGGTAATGAGCAGTTCTTC.

The rearrangement joins TRBV6-4 to TRBJ2-3, with TRBD1 identical over 9 bases. In germline, CDR1 is MRHNA, CDR2 SNTAGT. The trim removed 6 bases at V and 6 bases at J, leaving 4 bases unmatched. The CDR3 extends over 13 amino acids. The CDR3 protein is CASSRDRADTQYF. The DNA for the CDR3 is TGTGCCAGCAGCCGGGACAGGGCGGATACGCAGTATTTT.

The chain is built from TRBV5-8 and TRBJ2-2, with 9 bases lining up with TRBD1. The CDR3 is 17 residues long. Trimming at V came to 4 bases and at J to 2 bases, leaving 9 bases not matched to a gene. Germline CDR1 reads SGHTS; CDR2 reads YDEGEE. In DNA form, the CDR3 reads TGTGCCAGCAGCGTTGGGACAGGGTCCCGAAACACCGGGGAGCTGTTTTTT. Its translation is CASSVGTGSRNTGELFF.

The CDR3 is CASSLNSYGYTF. DNA of the CDR3: TGTGCCAGCAGCCTCAACTCATATGGCTACACCTTC. The chain joins TRBV28 to TRBJ1-2, with D hard to call. CDR1 MDHEN and CDR2 SYDVKM come from the germline V gene. CDR3 length: 12 amino acids. V was clipped by 6 bases and J by 5 bases, with 10 bases between them.

This clone was picked up one time. The chain has TRBV2 and TRBJ1-3; possible D gene TRBD1, 6 bases. There are 16 residues in the CDR3. CDR1 SNHLY and CDR2 FYNNEI come from the germline V gene. Trimming shortened V by 5 bases and J by 0 bases, and 14 bases separated the two germline ends. The CDR3 spells CASSPTGPHSGNTIYF. The CDR3, as DNA: TGTGCCAGCAGTCCTACAGGGCCCCACTCTGGAAACACCATATATTTT.

The J gene is TRBJ1-2, the V gene TRBV2; TRBD1 matches at 7 bases. The germline CDR1 and CDR2 sequences are SNHLY and FYNNEI. The CDR3 has 13 amino acids. Germline trimming cut 5 bases from V and 5 bases from J; bases unmatched to any gene: 5. The CDR3 DNA is TGTGCCAGCAGTCTAGACAGGGCGTATGGCTACACCTTC. Its protein product is CASSLDRAYGYTF.

The gene calls are TRBV5-4 and TRBJ1-2, with D perhaps TRBD1 (5 bases). The CDR3 is made up of 13 amino acids. CDR1 is SGHNT and CDR2 is YYREEE in the germline V gene (reference sequence). Trimming shortened V by 2 bases and J by 6 bases, and 11 bases separated the two germline ends. The CDR3 protein is CASSFGGADGYTF. CDR3 coding DNA: TGTGCCAGCAGCTTCGGGGGTGCCGATGGCTACACCTTC.

The chain recombines TRBV5-6 with TRBJ2-7; TRBD2 matches 8 bases. The V segment lost 5 bases and the J segment 6 bases; nucleotides outside the gene matches: 7. The length of the CDR3 is 13 residues. Germline CDR1 and CDR2: SGHDT and YYEEEE. The CDR3 here is CASSFGLAGEQYV. CDR3 DNA sequence: TGTGCCAGCAGTTTTGGACTAGCAGGCGAGCAGTACGTC.